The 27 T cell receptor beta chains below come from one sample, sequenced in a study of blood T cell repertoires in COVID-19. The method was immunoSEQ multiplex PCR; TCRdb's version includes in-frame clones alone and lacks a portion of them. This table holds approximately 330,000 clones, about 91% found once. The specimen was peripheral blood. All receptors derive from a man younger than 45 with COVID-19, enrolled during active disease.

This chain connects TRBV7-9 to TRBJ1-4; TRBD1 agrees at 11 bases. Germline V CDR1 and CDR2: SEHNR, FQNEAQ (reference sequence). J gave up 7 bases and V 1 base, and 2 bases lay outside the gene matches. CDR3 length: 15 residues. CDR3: CASSLGDRGAEKLFF. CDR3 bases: TGTGCCAGCAGCTTAGGGGACAGGGGGGCTGAAAAACTGTTTTTT.

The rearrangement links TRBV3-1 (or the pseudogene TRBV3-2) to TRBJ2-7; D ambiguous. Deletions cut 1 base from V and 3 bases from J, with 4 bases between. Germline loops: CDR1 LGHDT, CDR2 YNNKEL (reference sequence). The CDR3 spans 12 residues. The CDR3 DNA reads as TGTGCCAGCAGCCAAGGACACTACGAGCAGTACTTC. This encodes CASSQGHYEQYF.

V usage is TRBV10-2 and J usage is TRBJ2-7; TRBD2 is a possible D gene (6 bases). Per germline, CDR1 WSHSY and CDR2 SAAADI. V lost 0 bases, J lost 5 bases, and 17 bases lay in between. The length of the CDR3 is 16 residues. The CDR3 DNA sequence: TGCGCCAGCAGTGAGTCGGGGCACGGACGGAGGGACGAGCAGTACTTC. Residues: CASSESGHGRRDEQYF.

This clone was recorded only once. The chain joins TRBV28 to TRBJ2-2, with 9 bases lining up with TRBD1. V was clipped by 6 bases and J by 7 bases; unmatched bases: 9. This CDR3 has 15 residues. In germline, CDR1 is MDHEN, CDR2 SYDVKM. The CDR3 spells CASRNYRGRGGELFF. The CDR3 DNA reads TGTGCCAGCAGAAACTACAGGGGGCGAGGCGGGGAGCTGTTTTTT.

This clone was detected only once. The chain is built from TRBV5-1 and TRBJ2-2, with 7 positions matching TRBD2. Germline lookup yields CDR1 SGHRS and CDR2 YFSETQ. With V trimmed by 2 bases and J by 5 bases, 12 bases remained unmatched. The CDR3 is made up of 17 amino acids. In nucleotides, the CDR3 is TGCGCCAGCAGCTTATCTTCTTACGATAGCGGGACCGGGGAGCTGTTTTTT. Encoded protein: CASSLSSYDSGTGELFF.

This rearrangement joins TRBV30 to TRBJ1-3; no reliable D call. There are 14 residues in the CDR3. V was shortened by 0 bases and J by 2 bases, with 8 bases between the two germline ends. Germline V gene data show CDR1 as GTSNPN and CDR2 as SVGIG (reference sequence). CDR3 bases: TGTGCCTGGAGTGTAATGCGTACTGGAAACACCATATATTTT. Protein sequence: CAWSVMRTGNTIYF. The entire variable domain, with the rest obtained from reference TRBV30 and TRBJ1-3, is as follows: SQTIHQWPATLVQPVGSPLSLECTVEGTSNPNLYWYRQAAGRGLQLLFYSVGIGQISSEVPQNLSASRPQDRQFILSSKKLLLSDSGFYLCAWSVMRTGNTIYFGEGSWLTVV.

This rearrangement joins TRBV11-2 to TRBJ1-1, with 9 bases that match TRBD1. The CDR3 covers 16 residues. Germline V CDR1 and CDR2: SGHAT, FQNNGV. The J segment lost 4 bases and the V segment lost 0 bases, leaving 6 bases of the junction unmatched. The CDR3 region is CASSLDRTGAATEAFF. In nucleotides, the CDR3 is TGTGCCAGCAGCTTAGATCGGACAGGGGCGGCCACTGAAGCTTTCTTT.

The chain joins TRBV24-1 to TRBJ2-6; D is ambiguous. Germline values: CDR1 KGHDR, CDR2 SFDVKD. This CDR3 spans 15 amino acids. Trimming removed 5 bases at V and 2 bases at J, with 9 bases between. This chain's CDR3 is CATSAHRAGANVLTF. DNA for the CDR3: TGTGCCACCAGTGCCCATCGGGCTGGGGCCAACGTCCTGACTTTC.

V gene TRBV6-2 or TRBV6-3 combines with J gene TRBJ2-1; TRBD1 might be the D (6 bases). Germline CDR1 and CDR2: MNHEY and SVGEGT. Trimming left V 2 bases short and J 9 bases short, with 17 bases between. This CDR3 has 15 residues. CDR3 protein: CASSYTRGPGVEQFF. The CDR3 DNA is TGTGCCAGCAGTTACACCCGGGGCCCAGGGGTTGAGCAGTTCTTC.

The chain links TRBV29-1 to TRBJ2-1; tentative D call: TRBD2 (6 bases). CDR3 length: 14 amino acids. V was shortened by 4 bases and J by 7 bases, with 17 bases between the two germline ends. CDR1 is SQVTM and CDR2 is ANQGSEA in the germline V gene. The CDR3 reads CSVVRTSPSNEQFF. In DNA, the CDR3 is TGCAGCGTTGTGCGTACTAGCCCTTCAAATGAGCAGTTCTTC.

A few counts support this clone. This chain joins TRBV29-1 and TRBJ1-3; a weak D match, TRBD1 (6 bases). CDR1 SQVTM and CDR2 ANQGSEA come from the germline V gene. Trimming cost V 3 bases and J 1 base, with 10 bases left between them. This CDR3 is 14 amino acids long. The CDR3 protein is CSVEGDNSGNTIYF. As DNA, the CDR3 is TGCAGCGTTGAGGGGGACAATTCTGGAAACACCATATATTTT.

CDR3 residues: CASSLLGGGVSDTQYF. CDR3 coding DNA: TGTGCCAGCAGCTTACTGGGGGGGGGTGTTTCAGATACGCAGTATTTT. The chain links TRBV7-2 to TRBJ2-3; the match to TRBD2 covers 7 bases. This CDR3 spans 16 amino acids. CDR1 SGHTA and CDR2 FQGNSA come from the germline V gene. Germline trimming cut 2 bases from V and 4 bases from J; bases unmatched to any gene: 9.

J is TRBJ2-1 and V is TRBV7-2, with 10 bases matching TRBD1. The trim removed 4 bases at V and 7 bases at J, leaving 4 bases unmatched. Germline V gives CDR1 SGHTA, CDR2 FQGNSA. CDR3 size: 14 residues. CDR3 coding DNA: TGTGCCAGCAGCTGGGGACAGGGGAAGAATGAGCAGTTCTTC. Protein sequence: CASSWGQGKNEQFF. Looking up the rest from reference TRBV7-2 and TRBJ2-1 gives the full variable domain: GAGVSQSPSNKVTEKGKDVELRCDPISGHTALYWYRQSLGQGLEFLIYFQGNSAPDKSGLPSDRFSAERTGGSVSTLTIQRTQQEDSAVYLCASSWGQGKNEQFFGPGTRLTVL.

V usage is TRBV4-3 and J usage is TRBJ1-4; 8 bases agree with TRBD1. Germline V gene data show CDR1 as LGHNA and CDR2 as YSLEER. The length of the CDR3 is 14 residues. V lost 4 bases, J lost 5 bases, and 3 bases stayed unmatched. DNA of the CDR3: TGCGCCAGCAGCCCCAGGGGGCCCAATGAAAAACTGTTTTTT. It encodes CASSPRGPNEKLFF.

The chain's CDR3 is CASSSQEGTEAFF. DNA of the CDR3: TGTGCCAGCAGCTCCCAGGAGGGCACTGAAGCTTTCTTT. The chain couples TRBV7-9 to TRBJ1-1; D gene uncertain. V shed 4 bases and J shed 4 bases, with 10 bases lying between them. This CDR3 is 13 amino acids long. Germline values: CDR1 SEHNR, CDR2 FQNEAQ (reference sequence).

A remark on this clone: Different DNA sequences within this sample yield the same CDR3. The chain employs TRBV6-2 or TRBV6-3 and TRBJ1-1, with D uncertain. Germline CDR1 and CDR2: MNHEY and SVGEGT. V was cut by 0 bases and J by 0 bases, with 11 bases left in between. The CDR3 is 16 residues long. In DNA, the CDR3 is TGTGCCAGCAGTTACTCATCCCCCAGAATGAACACTGAAGCTTTCTTT. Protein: CASSYSSPRMNTEAFF.

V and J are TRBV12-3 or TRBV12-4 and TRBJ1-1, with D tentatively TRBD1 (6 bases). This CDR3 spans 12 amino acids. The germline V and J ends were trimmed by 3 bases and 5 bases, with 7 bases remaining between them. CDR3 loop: CASSFQGTEAFF. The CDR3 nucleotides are TGTGCCAGCAGTTTCCAGGGGACTGAAGCTTTCTTT.

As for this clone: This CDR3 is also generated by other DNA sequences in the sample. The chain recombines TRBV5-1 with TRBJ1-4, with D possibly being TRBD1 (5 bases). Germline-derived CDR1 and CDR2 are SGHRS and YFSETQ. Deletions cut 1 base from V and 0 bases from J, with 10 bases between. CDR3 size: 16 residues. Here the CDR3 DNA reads TGCGCCAGCAGCTTGTCCGGGACTGCAACTAATGAAAAACTGTTTTTT. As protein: CASSLSGTATNEKLFF.

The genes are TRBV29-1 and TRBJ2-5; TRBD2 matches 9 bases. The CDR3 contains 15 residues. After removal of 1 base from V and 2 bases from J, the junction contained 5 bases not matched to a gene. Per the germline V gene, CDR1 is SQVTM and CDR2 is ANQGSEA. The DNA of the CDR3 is TGCAGCGTTGAAGGCCGACTAGCGGTGCAAGAGACCCAGTACTTC. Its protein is CSVEGRLAVQETQYF.

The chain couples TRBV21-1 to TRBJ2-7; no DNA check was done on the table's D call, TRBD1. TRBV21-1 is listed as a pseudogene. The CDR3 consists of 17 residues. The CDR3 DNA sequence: TGTGCCAGCAGCAAAGAAGACAGTCAGAACAGGGACGCCGAGCAGTACTTC. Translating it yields CASSKEDSQNRDAEQYF.

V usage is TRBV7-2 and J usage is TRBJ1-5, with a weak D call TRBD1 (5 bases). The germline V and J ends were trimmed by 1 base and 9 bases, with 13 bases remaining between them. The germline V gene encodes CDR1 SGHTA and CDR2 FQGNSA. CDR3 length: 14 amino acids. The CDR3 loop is CASSLDGGAGPQHF. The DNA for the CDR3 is TGTGCCAGCAGCTTAGATGGCGGGGCCGGGCCCCAGCATTTT.

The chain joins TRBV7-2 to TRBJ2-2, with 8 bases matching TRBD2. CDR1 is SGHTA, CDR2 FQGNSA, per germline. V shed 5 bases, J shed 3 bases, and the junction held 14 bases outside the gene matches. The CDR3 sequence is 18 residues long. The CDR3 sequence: CASSLVLGGGGYTGELFF. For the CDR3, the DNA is TGTGCCAGCAGCCTAGTCCTCGGGGGGGGCGGTTACACCGGGGAGCTGTTTTTT.

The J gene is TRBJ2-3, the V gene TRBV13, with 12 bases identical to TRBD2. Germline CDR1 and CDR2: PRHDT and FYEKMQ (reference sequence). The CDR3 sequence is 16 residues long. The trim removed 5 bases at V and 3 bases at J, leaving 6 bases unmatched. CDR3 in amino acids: CASSLQTSGGTDTQYF. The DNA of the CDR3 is TGTGCCAGCAGCCTCCAGACTAGCGGGGGAACAGATACGCAGTATTTT.

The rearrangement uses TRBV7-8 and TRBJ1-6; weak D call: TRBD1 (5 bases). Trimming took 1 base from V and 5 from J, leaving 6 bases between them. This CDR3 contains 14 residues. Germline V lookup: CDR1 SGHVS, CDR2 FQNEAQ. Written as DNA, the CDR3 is TGTGCCAGCAGCTTAGGACAGAATAATTCACCCCTCCACTTT. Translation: CASSLGQNNSPLHF.

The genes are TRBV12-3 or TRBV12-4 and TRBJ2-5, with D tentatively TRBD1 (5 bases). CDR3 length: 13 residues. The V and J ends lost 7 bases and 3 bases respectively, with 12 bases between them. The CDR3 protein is CASTQRGKETQYF. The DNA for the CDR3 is TGTGCCAGCACCCAAAGGGGAAAAGAGACCCAGTACTTC.

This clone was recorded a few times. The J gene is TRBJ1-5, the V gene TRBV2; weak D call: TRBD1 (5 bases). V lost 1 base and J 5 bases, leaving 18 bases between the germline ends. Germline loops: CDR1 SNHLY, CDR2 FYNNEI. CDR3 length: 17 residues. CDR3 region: CASSEGRQSRAYQPQHF. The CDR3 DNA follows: TGTGCCAGCAGTGAAGGGCGACAGTCCCGGGCCTATCAGCCCCAGCATTTT.

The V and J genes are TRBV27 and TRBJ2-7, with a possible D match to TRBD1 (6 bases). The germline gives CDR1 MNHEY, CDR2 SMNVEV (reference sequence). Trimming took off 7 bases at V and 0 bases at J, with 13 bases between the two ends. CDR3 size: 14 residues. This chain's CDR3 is CASNNRANSYEQYF. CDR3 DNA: TGTGCCAGCAATAACAGGGCCAACTCCTACGAGCAGTACTTC.